The 25 T cell receptor beta chains reported below all come from one sample, sequenced in a study of blood T cell repertoires in COVID-19. Libraries were prepared by immunoSEQ multiplex PCR; TCRdb keeps only in-frame clonotypes and omits some of them. This repertoire shows 90,000 to 110,000 clones, 70% to 90% found once; its top ten account for roughly 20%. The specimen was peripheral blood. The receptors stem from a woman in her sixties with acute or convalescent COVID-19.

Regarding this clone: In the same sample, other DNA sequences code for this CDR3. This sequence joins TRBV28 and TRBJ1-2; D possibly corresponds to TRBD1 (5 bases). The CDR3 loop spans 12 amino acids. Trimming took 6 bases from V and 5 from J, leaving 10 bases between them. From germline, CDR1 is MDHEN and CDR2 SYDVKM. In nucleotides, the CDR3 is TGTGCCAGCAGCCTGACAGATTATGGCTACACCTTC. Translated: CASSLTDYGYTF.

The V gene is TRBV27, the J gene TRBJ1-5, with no clear D. Per the germline V gene, CDR1 is MNHEY and CDR2 is SMNVEV (reference sequence). This CDR3 has 14 residues. V lost 4 bases and J 1 base, leaving 8 bases between the germline ends. DNA of the CDR3: TGTGCCAGCAGTTCGGTACAGAGCAATCAGCCCCAGCATTTT. As protein: CASSSVQSNQPQHF.

The V gene is TRBV6-2 or TRBV6-3, the J gene TRBJ1-4; 11 bases align to TRBD1. Germline V gene data show CDR1 as MNHEY and CDR2 as SVGEGT. The ends lost 0 bases at V and 5 bases at J; junction bases unmatched: 5. The length of the CDR3 is 17 residues. CDR3 residues: CASSYSSGTGGNEKLFF. The CDR3 coding sequence is TGTGCCAGCAGTTACTCGAGTGGGACAGGGGGAAATGAAAAACTGTTTTTT.

The CDR3 bases are TGTGCCAGCAGCGCACTCCGACTAGGTGCCACGTACGAGCAGTACTTC. This encodes CASSALRLGATYEQYF. This chain links TRBV11-2 with TRBJ2-7, with D perhaps matching TRBD2 (6 bases). This CDR3 contains 16 residues. V lost 5 bases to trimming and J lost 4 bases, with 21 bases between them. Germline CDR1 and CDR2: SGHAT and FQNNGV.

The chain employs TRBV6-5 and TRBJ1-2; TRBD1 matches at 8 bases. Germline assignment: CDR1 MNHEY and CDR2 SVGAGI. Trimming cost V 6 bases and J 7 bases; bases outside gene matches: 10. The CDR3 length is 14 residues. CDR3 loop: CASSRDRMGAGYTF. The CDR3 DNA reads as TGTGCCAGCAGCAGGGACAGGATGGGGGCTGGCTACACCTTC.

The chain links TRBV30 to TRBJ1-5, with D perhaps matching TRBD1 (6 bases). The germline V and J ends were trimmed by 3 bases and 7 bases, with 13 bases remaining between them. This CDR3 has 13 amino acids. Germline-derived CDR1 and CDR2 are GTSNPN and SVGIG (reference sequence). CDR3 loop: CAWSGQNLQPQHF. The DNA for the CDR3 is TGTGCCTGGAGCGGACAGAATTTGCAGCCCCAGCATTTT.

This rearrangement joins TRBV27 to TRBJ2-1; 8 bases match TRBD1. Germline values: CDR1 MNHEY, CDR2 SMNVEV (reference sequence). V gave up 3 bases and J gave up 3 bases; unmatched junction bases: 10. CDR3 size: 17 residues. CDR3: CASSLERTGKGYNEQFF. CDR3 bases: TGTGCCAGCAGTTTGGAGAGGACAGGGAAGGGCTACAATGAGCAGTTCTTC.

The chain links TRBV27 to TRBJ2-7; TRBD2 might be the D (7 bases). The germline CDR1 and CDR2 sequences are MNHEY and SMNVEV (reference sequence). Trimming cost V 5 bases and J 5 bases, with 13 bases left between them. The CDR3 loop spans 13 amino acids. CDR3 in DNA: TGTGCCAGCAGTCCGGGGGGCCGGAACGAGCAGTACTTC. This codes for CASSPGGRNEQYF.

The chain combines TRBV2 with TRBJ2-1, with 9 bases matching TRBD2. The CDR3 extends over 13 amino acids. J gave up 6 bases and V 4 bases, and 1 base lay outside the gene matches. The germline CDR1 and CDR2 sequences are SNHLY and FYNNEI. The CDR3 sequence: CASSGLAVNEQFF. CDR3 nucleotide sequence: TGTGCCAGCAGTGGACTAGCGGTCAATGAGCAGTTCTTC.

The chain joins TRBV5-1 to TRBJ2-5; 8 bases match TRBD2. The V and J ends lost 4 bases and 2 bases, in that order; junction bases with no gene match: 4. This CDR3 is 14 amino acids long. The germline gives CDR1 SGHRS, CDR2 YFSETQ. The CDR3 spells CASSGGLAQETQYF. CDR3 DNA sequence: TGCGCCAGCAGCGGAGGACTAGCACAAGAGACCCAGTACTTC.

V usage is TRBV4-1 and J usage is TRBJ2-5; D may be TRBD2 (5 bases). The ends were cut back, 2 bases at V and 3 bases at J, with 13 bases in the middle. There are 15 residues in the CDR3. Germline V lookup: CDR1 MGHRA, CDR2 YSYEKL. The CDR3 nucleotides are TGCGCCAGCAGCCAATCACCGTTTAGCGAAGAGACCCAGTACTTC. It encodes CASSQSPFSEETQYF.

The rearrangement uses TRBV6-5 and TRBJ2-1, with 11 bases aligning to TRBD2. Germline CDR1 reads MNHEY; CDR2 reads SVGAGI. V lost 0 bases and J lost 9; bases outside the gene matches: 7. The CDR3 runs to 16 residues. For the CDR3, the DNA is TGTGCCAGCAGTTACTCGATACTAGCGGGAGTTACTGAGCAGTTCTTC. Protein: CASSYSILAGVTEQFF.

The chain links TRBV30 to TRBJ2-5; 7 bases align to TRBD1. The trim removed 3 bases at V and 5 bases at J, leaving 9 bases unmatched. The CDR3 length is 14 residues. Germline V gives CDR1 GTSNPN, CDR2 SVGIG (reference sequence). The CDR3 spells CAWRRQGGSETQYF. CDR3 sequence (DNA): TGTGCCTGGAGGAGACAGGGCGGGTCGGAGACCCAGTACTTC.

This rearrangement joins TRBV29-1 to TRBJ2-5; 10 bases are a match to TRBD2. The trim removed 5 bases at V and 5 bases at J, leaving 5 bases unmatched. CDR1 SQVTM and CDR2 ANQGSEA come from the germline V gene. The CDR3 loop spans 13 amino acids. The CDR3 spells CSVPGTSVETQYF. In nucleotides, the CDR3 is TGCAGCGTTCCTGGGACTAGCGTCGAGACCCAGTACTTC.

CDR3 loop: CASSLGQGGVQPQHF. CDR3 DNA sequence: TGTGCCAGCAGCCTCGGACAGGGGGGCGTGCAGCCCCAGCATTTT. J is TRBJ1-5 and V is TRBV11-2; 10 bases fit TRBD1. This CDR3 comprises 15 residues. Germline CDR1 is SGHAT and CDR2 is FQNNGV. V dropped 5 bases and J dropped 7; count of bases not matched to a gene: 8.

The rearrangement joins TRBV15 to TRBJ1-5; D not resolved. Germline V gene data show CDR1 as LNHNV and CDR2 as YYDKDF (reference sequence). The CDR3 extends over 13 amino acids. Deletions cut 8 bases from V and 4 bases from J, with 12 bases between. The CDR3 nucleotides read TGTGCCACCGCGGTTCTCCTAAATCAGCCCCAGCATTTT. Protein product: CATAVLLNQPQHF.

This clone turned up a few times. This chain connects TRBV7-9 to TRBJ1-3; no reliable D call. The CDR3 is 14 amino acids. V was clipped by 2 bases and J by 2 bases, with 7 bases between them. Looked up from germline, CDR1 is SEHNR and CDR2 is FQNEAQ (reference sequence). CDR3 in amino acids: CASSLRRAGNTIYF. The CDR3 coding sequence is TGTGCCAGCAGCTTACGGAGGGCTGGAAACACCATATATTTT.

The V and J genes are TRBV2 and TRBJ1-2, with 9 bases identical to TRBD1. Germline loops: CDR1 SNHLY, CDR2 FYNNEI. This CDR3 region has 14 residues. The junction had 4 bases not matched to a gene; V was cut back by 2 bases and J by 6 bases. CDR3 loop: CASSEPGQGNGYTF. In DNA form, the CDR3 reads TGTGCCAGCAGTGAACCGGGACAGGGAAATGGCTACACCTTC.

V usage is TRBV7-8 and J usage is TRBJ1-3, with D uncertain. CDR1 SGHVS and CDR2 FQNEAQ come from the germline V gene. Trimming shortened V by 7 bases and J by 0 bases, and 7 bases separated the two germline ends. CDR3 size: 13 residues. The CDR3 nucleotides are TGTGCCAGCAAGTTCTACTCTGGAAACACCATATATTTT. This gives the protein CASKFYSGNTIYF.

The genes are TRBV12-3 or TRBV12-4 and TRBJ1-2, with D possibly TRBD1 on 5 matching bases. The CDR3 extends over 12 amino acids. V was clipped by 6 bases and J by 8 bases, with 13 bases between them. In DNA form, the CDR3 reads TGTGCCAGCAGCCTGTCAGGGCCCGGCTACACCTTC. Encoded protein: CASSLSGPGYTF.

The chain has TRBV4-1 and TRBJ1-4; D perhaps matches TRBD1 (6 bases). Germline V gene data show CDR1 as MGHRA and CDR2 as YSYEKL. Trimming stripped 5 bases from V and 8 bases from J, with 18 bases between. This CDR3 has 15 residues. The CDR3 DNA reads as TGCGCCAGCAGCACGTTAGGGGGGGGTCGCGAAAAACTGTTTTTT. The encoded protein is CASSTLGGGREKLFF.

For the CDR3, the DNA is TGTGCCACCAGTGATTTGCCGGCGGGGTTAGATGAGCAGTTCTTC. Its translation: CATSDLPAGLDEQFF. This chain links TRBV24-1 with TRBJ2-1; TRBD2 is a possible D gene (6 bases). V was clipped by 0 bases and J by 8 bases, with 13 bases between them. The CDR3 has 15 residues. Germline lookup yields CDR1 KGHDR and CDR2 SFDVKD.

A note on this clone: Other DNA variants within this sample encode the same CDR3. V and J are TRBV10-3 and TRBJ1-1; TRBD1 aligns across 10 bases. The CDR3 spans 14 residues. J was trimmed by 3 bases and V by 7 bases; bases with no gene match: 5. CDR1 is ENHRY and CDR2 is SYGVKD in the germline V gene. The chain's CDR3 is CAITAGQGYTEAFF. The CDR3 bases are TGTGCCATCACCGCGGGACAGGGGTACACTGAAGCTTTCTTT.

This rearrangement joins TRBV27 to TRBJ2-5, with D unclear. The V end was cut by 7 bases, the J end by 2 bases, with 5 bases between. The germline CDR1 and CDR2 sequences are MNHEY and SMNVEV (reference sequence). The CDR3 runs 11 residues. The CDR3 loop is CASINQETQYF. DNA of the CDR3: TGTGCCAGCATAAATCAAGAGACCCAGTACTTC.

The gene calls are TRBV28 and TRBJ1-2; 7 nucleotides agree with TRBD1. V trimming: 5 bases; J trimming: 6 bases; junction bases outside the gene matches: 9. The germline CDR1 and CDR2 sequences are MDHEN and SYDVKM. The CDR3 totals 14 residues. CDR3 protein: CASSARGRRDGYTF. DNA for the CDR3: TGTGCCAGCAGTGCTAGGGGGCGAAGAGATGGCTACACCTTC.